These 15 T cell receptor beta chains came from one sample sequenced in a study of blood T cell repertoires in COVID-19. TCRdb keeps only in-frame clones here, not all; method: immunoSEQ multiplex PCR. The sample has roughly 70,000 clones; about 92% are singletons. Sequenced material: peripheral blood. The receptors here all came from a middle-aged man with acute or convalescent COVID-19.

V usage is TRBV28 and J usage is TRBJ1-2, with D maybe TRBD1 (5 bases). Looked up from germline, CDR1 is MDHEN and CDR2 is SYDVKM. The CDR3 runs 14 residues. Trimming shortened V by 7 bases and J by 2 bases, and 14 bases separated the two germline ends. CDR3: CASTHGAGNYGYTF. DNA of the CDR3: TGTGCCAGCACTCATGGGGCAGGGAACTATGGCTACACCTTC.

CDR3 DNA sequence: TGTGCCAGCAGTGGGACAGCTGCGGGCAAATGGTACTATGGCTACACCTTC. Protein sequence: CASSGTAAGKWYYGYTF. The chain employs TRBV28 and TRBJ1-2; 7 nucleotides align to TRBD1. Per the germline V gene, CDR1 is MDHEN and CDR2 is SYDVKM. With V trimmed by 5 bases and J by 3 bases, 15 bases remained unmatched. The CDR3 runs 17 residues.

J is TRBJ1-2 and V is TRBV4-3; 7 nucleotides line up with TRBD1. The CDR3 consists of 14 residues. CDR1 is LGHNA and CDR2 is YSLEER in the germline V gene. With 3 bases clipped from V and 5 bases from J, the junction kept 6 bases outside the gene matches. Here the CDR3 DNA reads TGCGCCAGCAGCCAGTCGACAGGGTATTATGGCTACACCTTC. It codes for CASSQSTGYYGYTF.

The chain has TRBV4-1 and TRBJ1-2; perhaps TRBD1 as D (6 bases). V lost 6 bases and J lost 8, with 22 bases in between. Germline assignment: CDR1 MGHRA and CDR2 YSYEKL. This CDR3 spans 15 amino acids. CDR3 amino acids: CASRVDRTALGGYTF. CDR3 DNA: TGCGCCAGCAGGGTAGACAGGACAGCCCTTGGGGGCTACACCTTC.

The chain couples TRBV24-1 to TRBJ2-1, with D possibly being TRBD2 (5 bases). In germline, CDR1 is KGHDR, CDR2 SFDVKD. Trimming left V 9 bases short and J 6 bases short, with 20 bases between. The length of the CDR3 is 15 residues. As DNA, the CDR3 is TGTGCCACCGGGGAGCAGGTTGGGAGCCGCAATGAGCAGTTCTTC. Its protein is CATGEQVGSRNEQFF.

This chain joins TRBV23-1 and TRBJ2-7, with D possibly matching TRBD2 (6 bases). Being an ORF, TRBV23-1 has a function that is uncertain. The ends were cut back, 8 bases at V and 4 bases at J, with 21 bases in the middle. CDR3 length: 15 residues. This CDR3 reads CASPPGGRGTYEQYV. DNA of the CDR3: TGCGCCAGCCCCCCTGGTGGGCGGGGCACGTACGAGCAGTACGTC.

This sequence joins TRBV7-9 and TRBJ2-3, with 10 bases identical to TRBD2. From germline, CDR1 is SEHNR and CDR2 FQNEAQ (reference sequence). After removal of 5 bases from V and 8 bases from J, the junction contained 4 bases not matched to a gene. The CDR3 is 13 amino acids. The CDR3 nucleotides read TGTGCCAGCAGCCTTCGACTAGCGGGTACGCAGTATTTT. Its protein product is CASSLRLAGTQYF.

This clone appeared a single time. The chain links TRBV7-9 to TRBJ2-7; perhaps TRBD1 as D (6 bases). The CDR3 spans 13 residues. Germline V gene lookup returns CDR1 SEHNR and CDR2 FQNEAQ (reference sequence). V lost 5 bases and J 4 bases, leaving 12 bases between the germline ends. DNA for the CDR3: TGTGCCAGCAGCCGAGGACAGACTTACGAGCAGTACTTC. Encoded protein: CASSRGQTYEQYF.

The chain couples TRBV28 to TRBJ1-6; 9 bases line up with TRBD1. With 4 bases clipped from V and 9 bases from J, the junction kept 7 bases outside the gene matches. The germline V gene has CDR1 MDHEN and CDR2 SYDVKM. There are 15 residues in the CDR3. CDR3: CASSSRDRAVSPLHF. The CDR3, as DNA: TGTGCCAGCAGTTCCCGGGACAGGGCAGTTTCACCCCTCCACTTT.

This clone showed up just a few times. CDR3 coding DNA: TGTGCCAGCAGCACATACACAGATACGCAGTATTTT. Translation gives CASSTYTDTQYF. This chain joins TRBV28 and TRBJ2-3; D gene ambiguous. Germline values: CDR1 MDHEN, CDR2 SYDVKM. Trimming took off 6 bases at V and 2 bases at J, with 6 bases between the two ends. The CDR3 consists of 12 residues.

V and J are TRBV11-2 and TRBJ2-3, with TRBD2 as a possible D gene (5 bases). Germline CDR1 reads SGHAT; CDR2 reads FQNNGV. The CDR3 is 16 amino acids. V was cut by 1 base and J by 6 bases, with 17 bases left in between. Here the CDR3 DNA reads TGTGCCAGCAGCTTAGGGTGGGGTGGGAGACTGGATACGCAGTATTTT. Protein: CASSLGWGGRLDTQYF.

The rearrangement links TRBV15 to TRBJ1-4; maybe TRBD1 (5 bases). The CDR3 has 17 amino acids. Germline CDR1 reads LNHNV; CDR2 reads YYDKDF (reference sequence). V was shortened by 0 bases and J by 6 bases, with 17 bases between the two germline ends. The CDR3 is CATSREPGLREDEKLFF. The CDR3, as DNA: TGTGCCACCAGCAGAGAACCGGGACTCAGAGAAGATGAAAAACTGTTTTTT.

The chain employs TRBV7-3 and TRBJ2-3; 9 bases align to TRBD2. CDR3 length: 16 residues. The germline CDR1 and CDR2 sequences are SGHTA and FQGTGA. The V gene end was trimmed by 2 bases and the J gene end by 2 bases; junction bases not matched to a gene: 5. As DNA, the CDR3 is TGTGCCAGCAGCTTACGGCTAGCGGGGAACACAGATACGCAGTATTTT. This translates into CASSLRLAGNTDTQYF.

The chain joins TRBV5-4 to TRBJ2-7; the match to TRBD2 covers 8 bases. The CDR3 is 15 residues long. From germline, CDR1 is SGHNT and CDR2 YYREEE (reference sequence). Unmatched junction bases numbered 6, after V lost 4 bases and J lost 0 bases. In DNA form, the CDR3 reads TGTGCCAGCAGCCCGTCGGGAGGGAGCTCCTACGAGCAGTACTTC. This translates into CASSPSGGSSYEQYF.

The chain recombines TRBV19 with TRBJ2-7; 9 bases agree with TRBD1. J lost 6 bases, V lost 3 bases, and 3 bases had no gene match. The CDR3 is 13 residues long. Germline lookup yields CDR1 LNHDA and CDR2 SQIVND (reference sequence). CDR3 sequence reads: CASSMGTGSEQYV. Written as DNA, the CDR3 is TGTGCCAGTAGTATGGGGACAGGGTCCGAGCAGTACGTC.